This TCR beta chain stems from a study of T cell repertoires in cytomegalovirus infection. Study-level information: Signatures in public TCR beta sequences pointed to both CMV infection and matching HLA type.

Of note for this clonotype: What it binds is not known.

TCRdb recomputed calls from the reads with MiXCR, one row per CDR3 protein. The sample carries hundreds of thousands of distinct CDR3 sequences, approximately 31% recorded once. Study-wide findings and caveats: Identification of carriers of CMV plus the relevant HLA was achieved through cumulative public TCR beta family frequency. The ex vivo response was dominated by HLA-C-restricted CMV-specific TCR beta clonotypes.

Trimming took off 3 bases at V and 2 bases at J, with 15 bases between the two ends. There are 16 residues in the CDR3. CDR1 and CDR2 from the germline V gene are LGHNA and YNFKEQ. The rearrangement links TRBV4-2 to TRBJ2-3; possible D gene TRBD2, 7 bases. This clonotype was sampled from a human donor in good health (CMV status not recorded). Some clones in this sample may be carry-over from other donors' samples. Sequencing was performed on cultured CD8+ T cells from PBMCs, taken from culture after CMV antigen stimulation. In DNA, the CDR3 is TGTGCCAGCAGCCAGGGAGAGGGGGGGCTCACAGATACGCAGTATTTT. It encodes CASSQGEGGLTDTQYF.